This TCR beta chain emerged from a study of blood T cell repertoires in COVID-19. Overall study: Samples representing acute and convalescent COVID-19 were sourced from the United States, Italy and Spain.

Per the germline V gene, CDR1 is MDHEN and CDR2 is SYDVKM. V shed 3 bases and J shed 1 base, with 19 bases lying between them. This CDR3 has 17 amino acids. This table comes from immunoSEQ multiplex PCR, and its TCRdb copy is limited to in-frame clones, with some not included. The data contain some 400,000 clones, around 90% of them singletons. This receptor was identified in a man younger than 35 with active or convalescent COVID-19. The chain recombines TRBV28 with TRBJ2-7, with a possible D match to TRBD2 (6 bases). The material sequenced was peripheral blood. The CDR3 sequence: CASSFRIADPPSYEQYF. The CDR3 DNA reads TGTGCCAGCAGTTTCCGGATAGCGGATCCCCCATCCTACGAGCAGTACTTC. Supplemented by reference TRBV28 and TRBJ2-7, the full variable domain reads DVKVTQSSRYLVKRTGEKVFLECVQDMDHENMFWYRQDPGLGLRLIYFSYDVKMKEKGDIPEGYSVSREKKERFSLILESASTNQTSMYLCASSFRIADPPSYEQYFGPGTRLTVT.